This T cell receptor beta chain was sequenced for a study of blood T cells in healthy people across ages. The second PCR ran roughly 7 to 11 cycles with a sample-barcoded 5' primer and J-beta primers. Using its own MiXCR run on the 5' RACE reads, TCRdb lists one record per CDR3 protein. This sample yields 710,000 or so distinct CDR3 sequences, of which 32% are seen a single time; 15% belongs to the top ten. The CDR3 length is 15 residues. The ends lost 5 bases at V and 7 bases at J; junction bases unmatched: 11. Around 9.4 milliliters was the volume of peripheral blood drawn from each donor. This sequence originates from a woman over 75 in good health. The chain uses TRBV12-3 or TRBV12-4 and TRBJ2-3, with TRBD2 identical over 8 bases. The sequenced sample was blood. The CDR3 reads CASSPGIAGTNTQYF. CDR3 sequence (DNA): TGTGCCAGCAGTCCAGGCATAGCGGGGACGAATACGCAGTATTTT.